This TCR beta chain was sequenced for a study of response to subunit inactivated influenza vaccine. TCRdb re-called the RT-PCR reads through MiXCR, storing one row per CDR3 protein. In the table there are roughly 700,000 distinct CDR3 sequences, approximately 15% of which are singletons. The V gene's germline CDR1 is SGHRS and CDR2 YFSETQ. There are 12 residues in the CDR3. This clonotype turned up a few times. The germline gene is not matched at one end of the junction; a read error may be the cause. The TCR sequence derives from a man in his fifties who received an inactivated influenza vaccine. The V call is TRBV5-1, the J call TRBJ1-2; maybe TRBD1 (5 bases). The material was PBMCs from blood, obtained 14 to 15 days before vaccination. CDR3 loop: CASSLSGNGYTF. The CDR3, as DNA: TGTGCCAGCAGTTTATCAGGGAATGGCTACACCTTC.